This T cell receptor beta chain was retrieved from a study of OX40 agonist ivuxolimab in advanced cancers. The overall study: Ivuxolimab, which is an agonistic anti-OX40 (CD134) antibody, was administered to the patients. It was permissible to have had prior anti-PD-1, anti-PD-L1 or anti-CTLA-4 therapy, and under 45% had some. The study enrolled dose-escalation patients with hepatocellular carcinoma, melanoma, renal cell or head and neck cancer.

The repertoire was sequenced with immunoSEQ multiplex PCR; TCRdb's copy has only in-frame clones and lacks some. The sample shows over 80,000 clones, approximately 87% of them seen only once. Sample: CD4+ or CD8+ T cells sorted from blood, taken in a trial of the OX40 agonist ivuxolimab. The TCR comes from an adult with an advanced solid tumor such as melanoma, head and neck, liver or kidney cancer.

The CDR3 DNA reads as TGCAGCGTTGATGGGCTGTCCAATGAGCAGTTCTTC. It yields the protein CSVDGLSNEQFF. J is TRBJ2-1 and V is TRBV29-1; D unclear. CDR3 size: 12 residues. Germline values: CDR1 SQVTM, CDR2 ANQGSEA. Trimming left V 3 bases short and J 6 bases short, with 9 bases between.